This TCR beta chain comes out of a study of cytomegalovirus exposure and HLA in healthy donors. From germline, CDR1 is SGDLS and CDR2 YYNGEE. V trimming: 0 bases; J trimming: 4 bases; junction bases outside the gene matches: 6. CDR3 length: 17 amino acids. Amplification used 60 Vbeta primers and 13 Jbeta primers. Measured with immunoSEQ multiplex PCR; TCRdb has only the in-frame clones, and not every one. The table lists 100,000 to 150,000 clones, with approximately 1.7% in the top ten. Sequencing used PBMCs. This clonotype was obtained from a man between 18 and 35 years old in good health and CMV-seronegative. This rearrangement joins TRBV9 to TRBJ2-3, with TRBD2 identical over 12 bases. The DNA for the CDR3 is TGTGCCAGCAGCGTAGATCCTAGCGGGGGGGTGGCAGATACGCAGTATTTT. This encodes CASSVDPSGGVADTQYF.